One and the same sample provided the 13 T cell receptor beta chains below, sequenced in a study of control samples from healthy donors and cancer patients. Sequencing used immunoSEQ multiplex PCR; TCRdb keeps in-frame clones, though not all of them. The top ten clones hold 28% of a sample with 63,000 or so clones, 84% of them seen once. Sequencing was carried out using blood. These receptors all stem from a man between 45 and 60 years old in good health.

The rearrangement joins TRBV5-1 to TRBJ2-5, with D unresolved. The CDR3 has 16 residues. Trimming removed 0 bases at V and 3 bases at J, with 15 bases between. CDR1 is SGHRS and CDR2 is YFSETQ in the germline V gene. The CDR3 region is CASSLGTLSGKETQYF. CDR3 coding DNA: TGCGCCAGCAGCTTGGGAACCCTATCAGGAAAAGAGACCCAGTACTTC.

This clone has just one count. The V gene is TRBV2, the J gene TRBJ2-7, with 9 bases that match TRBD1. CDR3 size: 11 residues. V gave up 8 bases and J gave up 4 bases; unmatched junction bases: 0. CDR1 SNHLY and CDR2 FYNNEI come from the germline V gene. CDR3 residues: CASGQGYEQYF. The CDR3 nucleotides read TGTGCCAGCGGACAGGGGTACGAGCAGTACTTC.

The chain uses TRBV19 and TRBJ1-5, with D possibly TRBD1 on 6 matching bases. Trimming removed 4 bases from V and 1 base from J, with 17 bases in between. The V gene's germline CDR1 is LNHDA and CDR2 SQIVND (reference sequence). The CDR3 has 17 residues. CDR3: CASSRGGGRGSNQPQHF. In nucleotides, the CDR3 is TGTGCCAGTAGTAGGGGAGGGGGGAGAGGAAGCAATCAGCCCCAGCATTTT.

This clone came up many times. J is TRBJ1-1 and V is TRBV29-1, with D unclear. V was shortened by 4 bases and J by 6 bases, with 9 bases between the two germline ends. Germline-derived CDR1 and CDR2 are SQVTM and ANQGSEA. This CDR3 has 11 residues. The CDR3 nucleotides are TGCAGCGTTGTCCGAGTCCCTGAAGCTTTCTTT. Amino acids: CSVVRVPEAFF.

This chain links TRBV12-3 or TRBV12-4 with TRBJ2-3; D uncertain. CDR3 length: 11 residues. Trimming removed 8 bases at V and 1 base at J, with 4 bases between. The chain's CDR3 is CASLGTDTQYF. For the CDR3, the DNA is TGTGCCAGCTTGGGCACAGATACGCAGTATTTT.

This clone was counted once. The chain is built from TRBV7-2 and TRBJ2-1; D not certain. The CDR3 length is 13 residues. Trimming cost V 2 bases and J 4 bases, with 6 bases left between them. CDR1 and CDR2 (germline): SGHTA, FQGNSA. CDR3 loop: CASSLNRYNEQFF. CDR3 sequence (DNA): TGTGCCAGCAGCTTAAATAGGTACAATGAGCAGTTCTTC.

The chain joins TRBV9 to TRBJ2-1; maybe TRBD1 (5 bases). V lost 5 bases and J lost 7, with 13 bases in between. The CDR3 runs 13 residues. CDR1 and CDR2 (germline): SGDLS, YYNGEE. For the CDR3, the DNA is TGTGCCAGCAGGCCGTGGTCAGGGAATGAGCAGTTCTTC. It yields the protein CASRPWSGNEQFF.

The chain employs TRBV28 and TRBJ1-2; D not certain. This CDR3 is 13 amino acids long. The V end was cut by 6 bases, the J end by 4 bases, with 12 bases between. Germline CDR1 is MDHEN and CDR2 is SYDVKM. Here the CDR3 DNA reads TGTGCCAGCAGGGGTCAGGTTTCCTATGGCTACACCTTC. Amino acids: CASRGQVSYGYTF.

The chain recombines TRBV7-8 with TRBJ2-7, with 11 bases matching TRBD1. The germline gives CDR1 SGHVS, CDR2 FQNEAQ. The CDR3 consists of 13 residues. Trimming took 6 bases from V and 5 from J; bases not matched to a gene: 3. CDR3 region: CASRGQGADEQYF. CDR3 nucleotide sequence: TGTGCCAGCAGAGGACAGGGGGCTGACGAGCAGTACTTC.

The DNA of the CDR3 is TGTGCCAGCAGTTACGGGATTAATCAGCCCCAGCATTTT. Translated: CASSYGINQPQHF. V is TRBV6-5 and J is TRBJ1-5; no clear D. V gave up 2 bases and J gave up 4 bases, with 6 bases separating them. The germline gives CDR1 MNHEY, CDR2 SVGAGI. The CDR3 totals 13 residues.

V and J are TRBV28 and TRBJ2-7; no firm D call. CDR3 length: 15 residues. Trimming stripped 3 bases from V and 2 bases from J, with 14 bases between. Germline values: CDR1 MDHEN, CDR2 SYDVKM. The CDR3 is CASSFSGVVTYEQYF. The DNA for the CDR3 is TGTGCCAGCAGTTTTTCTGGCGTGGTTACCTACGAGCAGTACTTC.

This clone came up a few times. This chain's CDR3 is CASSLLTTLDDWTGVNSPLHF. The CDR3, as DNA: TGTGCCAGCAGTTTATTAACGACCCTGGACGATTGGACAGGGGTTAATTCACCCCTCCACTTT. This chain uses TRBV28 with TRBJ1-6; 9 bases are shared with TRBD1. V was clipped by 1 base and J by 6 bases; unmatched bases: 19. The germline CDR1 and CDR2 sequences are MDHEN and SYDVKM. The CDR3 length is 21 residues.

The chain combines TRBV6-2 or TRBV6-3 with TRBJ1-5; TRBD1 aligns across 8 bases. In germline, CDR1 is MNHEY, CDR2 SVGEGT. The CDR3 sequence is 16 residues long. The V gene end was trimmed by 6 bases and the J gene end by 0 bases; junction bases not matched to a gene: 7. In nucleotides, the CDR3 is TGTGCCAGCAGACCTTACGACAGGGGTAGCAATCAGCCCCAGCATTTT. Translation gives CASRPYDRGSNQPQHF.